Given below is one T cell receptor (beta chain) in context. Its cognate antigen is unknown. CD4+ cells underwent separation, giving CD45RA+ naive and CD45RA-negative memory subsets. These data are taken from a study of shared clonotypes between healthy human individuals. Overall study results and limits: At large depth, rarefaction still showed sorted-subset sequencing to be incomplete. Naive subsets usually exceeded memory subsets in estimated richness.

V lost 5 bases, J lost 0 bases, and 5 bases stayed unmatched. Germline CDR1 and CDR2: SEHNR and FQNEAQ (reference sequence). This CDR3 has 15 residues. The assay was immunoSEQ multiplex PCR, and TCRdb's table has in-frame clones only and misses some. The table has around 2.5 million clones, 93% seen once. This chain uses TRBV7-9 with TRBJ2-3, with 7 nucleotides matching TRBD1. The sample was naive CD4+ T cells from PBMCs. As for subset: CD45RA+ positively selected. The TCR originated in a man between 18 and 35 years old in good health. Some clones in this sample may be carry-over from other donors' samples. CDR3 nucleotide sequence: TGTGCCAGCAGCCCGGACAGGAGAAGCACAGATACGCAGTATTTT. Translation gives CASSPDRRSTDTQYF.